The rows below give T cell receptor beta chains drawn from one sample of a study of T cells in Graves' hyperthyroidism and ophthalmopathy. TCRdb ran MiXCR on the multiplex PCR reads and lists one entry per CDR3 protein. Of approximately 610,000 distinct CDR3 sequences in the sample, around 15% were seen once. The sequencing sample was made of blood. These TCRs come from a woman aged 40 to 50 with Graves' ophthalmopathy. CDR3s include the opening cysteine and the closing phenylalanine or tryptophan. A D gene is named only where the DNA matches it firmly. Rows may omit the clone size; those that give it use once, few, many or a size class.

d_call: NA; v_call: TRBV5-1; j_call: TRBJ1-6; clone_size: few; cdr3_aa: CASKDGNSPLHF; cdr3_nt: TGCGCCAGCAAGGACGGGAATTCACCCCTCCACTTT
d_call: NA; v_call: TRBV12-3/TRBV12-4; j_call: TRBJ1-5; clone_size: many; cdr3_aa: CASSNWLVGNQPQHF; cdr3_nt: TGTGCCAGCAGTAATTGGTTGGTCGGCAATCAGCCCCAGCATTTT
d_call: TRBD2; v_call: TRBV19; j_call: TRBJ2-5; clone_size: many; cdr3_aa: CASSIVAGGRETQYF; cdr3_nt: TGTGCCAGTAGTATTGTTGCGGGAGGCCGGGAGACCCAGTACTTC
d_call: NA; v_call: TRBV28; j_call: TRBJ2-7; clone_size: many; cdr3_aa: CASINDDTYEQYF; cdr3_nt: TGTGCCAGCATTAACGATGACACCTACGAGCAGTACTTC
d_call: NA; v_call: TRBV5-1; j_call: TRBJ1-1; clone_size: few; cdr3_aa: CASSFEGMNTEAFF; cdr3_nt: TGCGCCAGCAGCTTCGAGGGGATGAACACTGAAGCTTTCTTT
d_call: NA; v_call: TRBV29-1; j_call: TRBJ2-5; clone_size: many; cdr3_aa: CSVERGRRETQYF; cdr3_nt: TGCAGCGTAGAGAGGGGACGGCGCGAGACCCAGTACTTC
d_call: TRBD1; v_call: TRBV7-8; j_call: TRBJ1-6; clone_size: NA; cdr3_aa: CASSEGQGYNSPLHF; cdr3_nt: TGTGCCAGCAGCGAAGGACAGGGATATAATTCACCCCTCCACTTT
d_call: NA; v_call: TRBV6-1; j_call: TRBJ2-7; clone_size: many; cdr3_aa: CASRVWDSSAEQYF; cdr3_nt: TGTGCCAGCCGTGTGTGGGACTCCAGCGCCGAGCAGTACTTC
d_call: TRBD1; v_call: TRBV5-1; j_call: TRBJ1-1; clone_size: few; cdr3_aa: CASTAGGGTEAFF; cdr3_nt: TGCGCCAGCACGGCAGGGGGTGGCACTGAAGCTTTCTTT
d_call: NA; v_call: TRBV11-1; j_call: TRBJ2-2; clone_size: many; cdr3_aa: CASSNYPYSNTGELFF; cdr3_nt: TGTGCCAGCAGCAACTACCCCTACTCGAACACCGGGGAGCTGTTTTTT
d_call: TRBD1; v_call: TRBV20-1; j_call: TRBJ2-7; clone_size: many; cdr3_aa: CSATTGIEQYF; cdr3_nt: TGCAGTGCTACGACAGGGATTGAGCAGTACTTC
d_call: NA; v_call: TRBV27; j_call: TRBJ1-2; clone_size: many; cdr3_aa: CASSPGHPNYGYTF; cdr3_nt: TGTGCCAGCAGCCCGGGACATCCTAACTATGGCTACACCTTC
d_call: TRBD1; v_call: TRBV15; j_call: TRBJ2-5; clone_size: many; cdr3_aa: CATSRERGTGEETQYF; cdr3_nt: TGTGCCACCAGCAGAGAGAGGGGGACAGGGGAAGAGACCCAGTACTTC
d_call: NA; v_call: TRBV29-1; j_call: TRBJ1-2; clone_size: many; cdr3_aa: CSVEGLLGYGYTF; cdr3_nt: TGCAGCGTTGAGGGCCTCCTAGGATATGGCTACACCTTC
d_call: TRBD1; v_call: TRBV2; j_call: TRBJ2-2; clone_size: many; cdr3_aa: CASRRQGMNTGELFF; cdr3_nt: TGTGCCAGCAGGAGACAGGGGATGAACACCGGGGAGCTGTTTTTT
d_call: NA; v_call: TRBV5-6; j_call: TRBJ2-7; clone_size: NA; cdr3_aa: CASSLGGPNYEQYF; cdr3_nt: TGTGCCAGCAGCTTGGGAGGACCCAACTACGAGCAGTACTTC
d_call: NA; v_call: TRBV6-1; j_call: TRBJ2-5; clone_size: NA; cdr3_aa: CASSRQTPETQYF; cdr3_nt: TGTGCCAGCAGTCGGCAGACGCCGGAGACCCAGTACTTC
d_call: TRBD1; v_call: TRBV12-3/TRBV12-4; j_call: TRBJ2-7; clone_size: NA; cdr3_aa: CASSHRGITAYEQYF; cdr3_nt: TGTGCCAGCAGCCACAGGGGGATTACCGCCTACGAGCAGTACTTC
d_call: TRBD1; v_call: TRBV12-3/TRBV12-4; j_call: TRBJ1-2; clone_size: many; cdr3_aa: CASSSGTGSGYTF; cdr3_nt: TGTGCCAGCAGCTCCGGGACAGGGAGCGGCTACACCTTC
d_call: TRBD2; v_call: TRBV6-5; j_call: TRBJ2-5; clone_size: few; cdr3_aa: CASSFTSGLLGETQYF; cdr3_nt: TGTGCCAGCAGTTTCACTAGCGGCCTTTTGGGGGAGACCCAGTACTTC
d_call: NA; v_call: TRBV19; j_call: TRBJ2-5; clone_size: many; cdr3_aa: CASSLTGPTQETQYF; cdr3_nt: TGTGCCAGTAGTCTTACGGGACCTACTCAAGAGACCCAGTACTTC
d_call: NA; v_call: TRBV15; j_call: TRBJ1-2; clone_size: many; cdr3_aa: CATSRDIGGHGYTF; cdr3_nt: TGTGCCACCAGCAGGGACATTGGAGGGCATGGCTACACCTTC
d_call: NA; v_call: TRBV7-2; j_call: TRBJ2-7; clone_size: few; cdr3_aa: CASSFTQTYEQYF; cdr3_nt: TGTGCCAGCAGCTTTACCCAAACCTACGAGCAGTACTTC
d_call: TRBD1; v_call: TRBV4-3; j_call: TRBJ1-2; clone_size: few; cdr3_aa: CASSQGDRDRIDTF; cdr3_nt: TGCGCCAGCAGCCAAGGGGACCGGGACAGGATCGACACCTTC
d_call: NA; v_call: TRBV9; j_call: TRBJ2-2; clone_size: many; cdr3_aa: CASSVEPPPGNGELFF; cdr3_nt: TGTGCCAGCAGCGTGGAGCCCCCCCCGGGGAACGGGGAGCTGTTTTTT
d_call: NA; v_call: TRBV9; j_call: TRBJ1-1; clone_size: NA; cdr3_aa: CASSSGVGSTEAFF; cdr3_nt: TGTGCCAGCAGTTCAGGGGTAGGTTCCACTGAAGCTTTCTTT
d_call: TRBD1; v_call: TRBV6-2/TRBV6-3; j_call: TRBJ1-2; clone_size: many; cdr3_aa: CASRYLDRGGYTF; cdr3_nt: TGTGCCAGCCGATACCTTGACAGGGGAGGCTACACCTTC
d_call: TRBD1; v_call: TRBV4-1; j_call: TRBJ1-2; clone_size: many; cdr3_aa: CASSQDRMTGGNYGYTF; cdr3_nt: TGCGCCAGCAGCCAAGACCGGATGACAGGGGGAAACTATGGCTACACCTTC
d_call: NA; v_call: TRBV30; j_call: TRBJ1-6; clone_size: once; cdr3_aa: CAWSVGVGDSPLHF; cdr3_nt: TGTGCCTGGAGTGTTGGGGTTGGGGATTCACCCCTCCACTTT
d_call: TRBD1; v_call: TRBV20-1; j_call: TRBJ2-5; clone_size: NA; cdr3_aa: CSALTGVETQYF; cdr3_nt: TGCAGTGCCCTGACAGGGGTGGAGACCCAGTACTTC
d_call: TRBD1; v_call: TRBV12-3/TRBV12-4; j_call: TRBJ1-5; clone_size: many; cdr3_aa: CASSMTGTGGGNQPQHF; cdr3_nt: TGTGCCAGCAGTATGACCGGGACAGGGGGTGGCAATCAGCCCCAGCATTTT
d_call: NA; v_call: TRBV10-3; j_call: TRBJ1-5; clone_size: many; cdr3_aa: CAISADFNQPQHF; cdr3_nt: TGTGCCATCAGTGCTGACTTTAATCAGCCCCAGCATTTT
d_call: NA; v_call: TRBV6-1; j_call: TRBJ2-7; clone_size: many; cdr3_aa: CASSPPLSGLGYEQYF; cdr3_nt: TGTGCCAGCAGTCCCCCGCTTTCTGGGTTAGGGTACGAGCAGTACTTC
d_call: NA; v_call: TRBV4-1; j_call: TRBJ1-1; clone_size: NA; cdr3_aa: CASSQDGITGAGEAFF; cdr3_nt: TGCGCCAGCAGCCAAGATGGGATTACGGGGGCCGGTGAAGCTTTCTTT
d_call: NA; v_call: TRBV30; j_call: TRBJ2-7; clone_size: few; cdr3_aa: CACQRQYEQYF; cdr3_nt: TGTGCCTGTCAAAGACAGTACGAGCAGTACTTC
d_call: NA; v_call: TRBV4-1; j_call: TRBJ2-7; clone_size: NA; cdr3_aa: CASSQDGTGLGAEQYF; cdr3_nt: TGCGCCAGCAGCCAAGATGGGACAGGACTAGGAGCCGAGCAGTACTTC
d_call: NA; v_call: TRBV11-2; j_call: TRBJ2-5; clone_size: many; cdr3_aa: CASSSRGPQETQYF; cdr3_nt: TGTGCCAGCAGCTCCCGTGGTCCGCAAGAGACCCAGTACTTC